Below are 20 T cell receptor beta chains sequenced from a single sample in a study of blood T cells in healthy people across ages. Primers used in a second PCR of roughly 6 to 12 cycles were a sample-barcoded 5' primer and a J-beta primer mix. In TCRdb, the 5' RACE reads were re-called with MiXCR into one record per CDR3 protein. This sample carries around 1,600,000 distinct CDR3 sequences, roughly 43% of them seen once, and the ten largest clones take around 4%. Sequencing input: blood. These receptor sequences come from a woman aged 18 to 35 in good health.

This clonotype was picked up a small number of times. The J gene is TRBJ1-1, the V gene TRBV28; D is possibly TRBD1 (5 bases). The CDR3 length is 16 residues. V was clipped by 6 bases and J by 1 base, with 18 bases between them. The germline CDR1 and CDR2 sequences are MDHEN and SYDVKM. CDR3 protein: CASRLTPSGPNTEAFF. The CDR3 DNA follows: TGTGCCAGCAGACTTACGCCTTCGGGGCCGAACACTGAAGCTTTCTTT.

This sequence joins TRBV4-1 and TRBJ1-1; TRBD1 matches 10 bases. V lost 7 bases to trimming and J lost 4 bases; unmatched junction nucleotides: 6. The CDR3 extends over 14 amino acids. Germline V gene lookup returns CDR1 MGHRA and CDR2 YSYEKL. CDR3 amino acids: CASTRQGASTEAFF. CDR3 bases: TGCGCCAGCACGAGACAGGGGGCAAGCACTGAAGCTTTCTTT.

This chain uses TRBV29-1 with TRBJ2-1; 10 positions agree with TRBD2. CDR1 is SQVTM and CDR2 is ANQGSEA in the germline V gene. V lost 6 bases, J lost 4 bases, and 12 bases stayed unmatched. There are 16 residues in the CDR3. The CDR3 DNA follows: TGCAGCGTCCTAGCGGGAGTCCGCCCCCCTTACAATGAGCAGTTCTTC. This translates into CSVLAGVRPPYNEQFF.

In this sample, this clonotype turned up once. One end of the junction varies from germline; a read error may be responsible. The chain carries TRBV7-7 and TRBJ2-7, with TRBD2 as a possible D gene (6 bases). The J call may be faulty, since TRBJ2-5 better matches the DNA end. The germline V gene encodes CDR1 SSHAT and CDR2 FNYEAQ (reference sequence). CDR3 length equals 16 residues. The CDR3 bases are TGTGCTAGCAGCTCCGAGGCCGGGACTCCCTTTGAGACCCAGTACTTC. It specifies CASSSEAGTPFETQYF.

The V and J genes are TRBV10-3 and TRBJ1-1, with D unclear. The CDR3 is made up of 15 amino acids. In germline, CDR1 is ENHRY, CDR2 SYGVKD. V lost 3 bases and J 1 base, leaving 12 bases between the germline ends. CDR3 DNA: TGTGCCATCAGTGATGACAACGGCCCGAACACTGAAGCTTTCTTT. It encodes CAISDDNGPNTEAFF.

The genes are TRBV20-1 and TRBJ2-4; 8 bases are shared with TRBD2. Germline CDR1 and CDR2: DFQATT and SNEGSKA (reference sequence). V was clipped by 6 bases and J by 15 bases; unmatched bases: 16. This CDR3 has 13 amino acids. The CDR3 nucleotides read TGCAGTGCAAACGGGAGGGTCCCCTACGAGCGGTACTTC. It codes for CSANGRVPYERYF.

The V call is TRBV9, the J call TRBJ2-3; D might be TRBD1 (8 bases). CDR1 is SGDLS and CDR2 is YYNGEE in the germline V gene. V was cut by 3 bases and J by 4 bases, with 18 bases left in between. The CDR3 loop spans 16 amino acids. Written as DNA, the CDR3 is TGTGCCAGCAGCGGTGGGGGGGGACAGGCTCCAGATACGCAGTATTTT. Amino acid sequence: CASSGGGGQAPDTQYF.

This clonotype was seen more than once but under ten times. The chain carries TRBV3-1 and TRBJ2-7, with TRBD1 identical over 10 bases. This CDR3 contains 15 residues. Germline lookup yields CDR1 LGHDT and CDR2 YNNKEL (reference sequence). Trimming took 0 bases from V and 3 from J; bases not matched to a gene: 2. The DNA for the CDR3 is TGTGCCAGCAGCCAAGAAGGGACAGGGGTCTACGAGCAGTACTTC. Translation gives CASSQEGTGVYEQYF.

In this sample, this clonotype turned up a few times. The rearrangement joins TRBV28 to TRBJ2-3; the D gene is possibly TRBD1 (5 bases). Trimming left V 2 bases short and J 2 bases short, with 14 bases between. This CDR3 is built from 16 residues. CDR1 MDHEN and CDR2 SYDVKM come from the germline V gene. The CDR3 nucleotides read TGTGCCAGCAGTTTAGGGGCGCATCGCGACACAGATACGCAGTATTTT. It yields the protein CASSLGAHRDTDTQYF. Drawing the rest from reference TRBV28 and TRBJ2-3, the complete variable domain is DVKVTQSSRYLVKRTGEKVFLECVQDMDHENMFWYRQDPGLGLRLIYFSYDVKMKEKGDIPEGYSVSREKKERFSLILESASTNQTSMYLCASSLGAHRDTDTQYFGPGTRLTVL.

The chain combines TRBV5-1 with TRBJ2-4, with D perhaps being TRBD1 or TRBD2 (6 bases each). The J call may be mistaken, given a closer DNA end match to TRBJ2-7. The germline CDR1 and CDR2 sequences are SGHRS and YFSETQ. The CDR3 runs to 15 residues. The CDR3 here is CASSLVGGLPHEQYF. The CDR3 nucleotides are TGCGCCAGCAGCTTGGTGGGGGGCCTCCCTCACGAGCAGTACTTC.

The chain links TRBV6-2 or TRBV6-3 to TRBJ2-5; 7 nucleotides match TRBD1. This CDR3 spans 12 amino acids. The germline V gene has CDR1 MNHEY and CDR2 SVGEGT. V lost 2 bases, J lost 11 bases, and 5 bases stayed unmatched. The CDR3 nucleotides are TGTGCCAGCAGTTACGACAGGGCAAATCAGTACTTC. This codes for CASSYDRANQYF.

Only a few counts were recorded for this clonotype. This chain uses TRBV10-2 with TRBJ2-5, with D unresolved. The V gene's germline CDR1 is WSHSY and CDR2 SAAADI. The V end was cut by 4 bases, the J end by 3 bases, with 9 bases between. There are 13 residues in the CDR3. The CDR3 spells CASSVHTEETQYF. The CDR3 DNA is TGCGCCAGCAGTGTACATACTGAAGAGACCCAGTACTTC.

The chain has TRBV27 and TRBJ1-2, with D hard to call. The CDR3 contains 14 residues. From germline, CDR1 is MNHEY and CDR2 SMNVEV (reference sequence). V was pared by 5 bases and J by 4 bases, with 14 bases between. The CDR3 DNA is TGTGCCAGCAGTCCCGCAGTAGGAAGCTATGGCTACACCTTC. Protein product: CASSPAVGSYGYTF.

This clonotype has only a few counts. The chain is built from TRBV7-2 and TRBJ2-7; TRBD1 agrees at 10 bases. Germline assignment: CDR1 SGHTA and CDR2 FQGNSA. This CDR3 contains 15 residues. With V trimmed by 3 bases and J by 5 bases, 7 bases remained unmatched. CDR3 DNA: TGTGCCAGCAGCTTCGACAGGGGGCTGGAAAACGAGCAGTACTTC. It translates to CASSFDRGLENEQYF.

This clonotype has just one count. The chain has TRBV3-1 and TRBJ1-5, with D tentatively TRBD1 (5 bases). V was trimmed by 4 bases and J by 7 bases, leaving 17 bases between them. This CDR3 comprises 15 residues. Germline CDR1 is LGHDT and CDR2 is YNNKEL (reference sequence). The CDR3 sequence is CASSPWRGDLQPQHF. CDR3 nucleotide sequence: TGTGCCAGCAGCCCTTGGCGAGGGGATTTACAGCCCCAGCATTTT.

The chain joins TRBV5-1 to TRBJ2-1; 9 bases are a match to TRBD2. The germline V gene encodes CDR1 SGHRS and CDR2 YFSETQ. The J segment lost 7 bases and the V segment lost 4 bases, leaving 12 bases of the junction unmatched. CDR3 length: 16 amino acids. In nucleotides, the CDR3 is TGCGCCAGCAGCACCGTAGCGGGGGCTGCGGGGAATGAGCAGTTCTTC. Its translation is CASSTVAGAAGNEQFF.

CDR3 sequence reads: CASSSWAKGFTDTQYF. The CDR3 DNA reads TGTGCCAGCAGTTCCTGGGCAAAGGGGTTCACAGATACGCAGTATTTT. V is TRBV28 and J is TRBJ2-3; maybe TRBD1 (5 bases). This CDR3 has 16 residues. V shed 4 bases and J shed 2 bases, with 16 bases lying between them. The germline V gene encodes CDR1 MDHEN and CDR2 SYDVKM.

The chain carries TRBV4-3 and TRBJ2-2; D uncertain. The CDR3 contains 15 residues. Trimming removed 1 base from V and 4 bases from J, with 10 bases in between. The germline V gene has CDR1 LGHNA and CDR2 YSLEER. The CDR3 region is CASSQAQERTGELFF. In DNA, the CDR3 is TGCGCCAGCAGCCAAGCTCAGGAACGCACCGGGGAGCTGTTTTTT.

There are a few counts of this clonotype. The CDR3 region has the DNA TGTGCCAGCAGTTTCCTGGACAGGAGAAACTATGGCTACACCTTC. Its protein product is CASSFLDRRNYGYTF. The gene calls are TRBV27 and TRBJ1-2; TRBD1 agrees at 7 bases. V dropped 3 bases and J dropped 2; count of bases not matched to a gene: 6. The germline CDR1 and CDR2 sequences are MNHEY and SMNVEV (reference sequence). CDR3 length equals 15 residues.

This clonotype was seen only a few times. The chain is built from TRBV12-3 or TRBV12-4 and TRBJ1-4, with D perhaps TRBD1 (6 bases). The V gene lost 6 bases and the J gene lost 4 bases, with 12 bases spanning the gap. The CDR3 covers 14 residues. The CDR3 DNA sequence: TGTGCCAGCAGCAGGACAGCAAATAATGAAAAACTGTTTTTT. Its protein product is CASSRTANNEKLFF.